This entry features one T cell receptor beta chain sequence. Antigen unknown. 13 Jbeta primers and 60 Vbeta primers were used for the PCR. Assay: immunoSEQ multiplex PCR; the TCRdb copy retains only in-frame clones and omits some. The sample has around 140,000 clones, roughly 82% seen once. The sample originates from a study of cytomegalovirus exposure and HLA in healthy donors. Findings and limits, study-wide: The productive fraction for most TCR beta V segments was about 90% or about 30% in an earlier analysis. Clonal expansion was found to be greater in HLA-associated TCR beta chains than in equally common others in a later analysis.

The CDR3 runs 14 residues. V gave up 7 bases and J gave up 5 bases; unmatched junction bases: 12. Per the germline V gene, CDR1 is SQVTM and CDR2 is ANQGSEA. The chain combines TRBV29-1 with TRBJ2-7; 9 nucleotides match TRBD1. The sequenced sample consisted of PBMCs. The TCR originated in a male donor in good health and CMV-seropositive. The CDR3 protein is CSARGGQGHDEQYF. The CDR3 coding sequence is TGCAGCGCAAGAGGGGGACAGGGTCACGACGAGCAGTACTTC.